Listed below are T cell receptor beta chains from one sample, sequenced in a study of T cells in Graves' hyperthyroidism and ophthalmopathy. One entry per CDR3 protein results from TCRdb running MiXCR on the multiplex PCR reads. This table holds 300,000 to 500,000 distinct CDR3 sequences, around 15% found once. Source material: blood. The receptors shown here come from a man in his fifties with Graves' ophthalmopathy. The CDR3 runs from the conserved cysteine through the conserved F or W. The size of a clone is reported for some rows only, either as once, few or many, or as a class for expanded clones.

clone size: few; V gene: TRBV12-3/TRBV12-4; CDR3 protein: CASSRTRDGLYGYTF
clone size: many; V gene: TRBV6-1; CDR3 protein: CASSKTSGGGNEQFF
clone size: few; V gene: TRBV29-1; CDR3 protein: CSVATGTLAPGELFF
clone size: many; V gene: TRBV11-2; CDR3 protein: CASSPLSVLEGYTF
clone size: many; V gene: TRBV9; CDR3 protein: CASSPTGQGLVEQYF
clone size: many; V gene: TRBV12-3/TRBV12-4; CDR3 protein: CASTSSSYNSPLHF
clone size: many; V gene: TRBV11-3; CDR3 protein: CASSLGGAAGYTF
clone size: many; V gene: TRBV9; CDR3 protein: CASSPEGNSNQPQHF
clone size: many; V gene: TRBV20-1; CDR3 protein: CSATIAGPTDTQYF
clone size: .; V gene: TRBV20-1; CDR3 protein: CSARDVAGFTDEQYF
clone size: few; V gene: TRBV6-5; CDR3 protein: CASSYWRNEKLFF
clone size: .; V gene: TRBV9; CDR3 protein: CASSVVPGSTDTQYF
clone size: many; V gene: TRBV20-1; CDR3 protein: CSARIQGPTYNSPLHF
clone size: few; V gene: TRBV7-9; CDR3 protein: CASSQGFMAIPGELFF
clone size: .; V gene: TRBV3-1; CDR3 protein: CASSQGRGQGAHYEQYF
clone size: .; V gene: TRBV19; CDR3 protein: CASSMEEGPGEQFF
clone size: once; V gene: TRBV4-1; CDR3 protein: CASSQTGQASSYNEQFF
clone size: many; V gene: TRBV6-1; CDR3 protein: CASSSLGSMGGSYEQYF
clone size: many; V gene: TRBV30; CDR3 protein: CAWSVDGKQFF
clone size: few; V gene: TRBV12-3/TRBV12-4; CDR3 protein: CASSPTANEKLFF
clone size: many; V gene: TRBV18; CDR3 protein: CASSRDGSLSYEQYF
clone size: few; V gene: TRBV19; CDR3 protein: CASSIPGYYNEQFF
clone size: many; V gene: TRBV30; CDR3 protein: CAWTSGNQETQYF
clone size: many; V gene: TRBV7-8; CDR3 protein: CASSLWTGAGANVLTF
clone size: many; V gene: TRBV30; CDR3 protein: CAWKRSLSYEQYF
clone size: few; V gene: TRBV13; CDR3 protein: CASSPGTRRDEQYF
clone size: .; V gene: TRBV2; CDR3 protein: CASSEWGGRAPETQYF
clone size: .; V gene: TRBV4-1; CDR3 protein: CASSRYAEVFTGELFF
clone size: many; V gene: TRBV20-1; CDR3 protein: CSASFEAGVTGELFF
clone size: many; V gene: TRBV5-6; CDR3 protein: CASSLAGRLPENTEAFF
clone size: many; V gene: TRBV7-2; CDR3 protein: CASSLVRGADYGYTF
clone size: many; V gene: TRBV30; CDR3 protein: CAWSVNQMTSGRFDNEQFF
clone size: many; V gene: TRBV18; CDR3 protein: CASSQYSKNIQYF
clone size: few; V gene: TRBV5-6; CDR3 protein: CASSTGHGNEKLFF
clone size: many; V gene: TRBV4-1; CDR3 protein: CASSQDVTSGRGYEQYF
clone size: .; V gene: TRBV3-1; CDR3 protein: CASSQAGQGAGYTF
clone size: many; V gene: TRBV18; CDR3 protein: CASSRDPPRTDTQYF
clone size: many; V gene: TRBV7-9; CDR3 protein: CASSLVVGAQPSGASYEQYF
clone size: many; V gene: TRBV14; CDR3 protein: CASSQLGDSQETQYF
clone size: few; V gene: TRBV24-1; CDR3 protein: CATSHAWSGNTDTQYF
clone size: .; V gene: TRBV6-1; CDR3 protein: CASRLEGGTEAFF
clone size: many; V gene: TRBV2; CDR3 protein: CASSQGAYTGELFF
clone size: .; V gene: TRBV5-6; CDR3 protein: CASSLVDRDRYEQYF
clone size: .; V gene: TRBV29-1; CDR3 protein: CSVETGAGNTIYF
clone size: few; V gene: TRBV27; CDR3 protein: CASSSGQNNEQFF
clone size: .; V gene: TRBV12-3/TRBV12-4; CDR3 protein: CASSALDPGGEKLFF
clone size: .; V gene: TRBV19; CDR3 protein: CASRPTVWIGEQYF
clone size: .; V gene: TRBV11-3; CDR3 protein: CASGNLKGELFF
clone size: .; V gene: TRBV11-3; CDR3 protein: CASSPTGGPTGELFF
clone size: few; V gene: TRBV6-1; CDR3 protein: CVSSEASSGVPQHF
clone size: many; V gene: TRBV11-2; CDR3 protein: CASSLGIAEAFF
clone size: few; V gene: TRBV2; CDR3 protein: CASRTGFYEQYF
clone size: many; V gene: TRBV2; CDR3 protein: CASSEGSGGQETQYF
clone size: .; V gene: TRBV6-1; CDR3 protein: CASSLTRPGELFF
clone size: few; V gene: TRBV5-4; CDR3 protein: CASSITGDNSPLHF
clone size: .; V gene: TRBV9; CDR3 protein: CASSVVDSGGTGAFF
clone size: .; V gene: TRBV19; CDR3 protein: CASSLLAGSSYNEQLF
clone size: .; V gene: TRBV30; CDR3 protein: CAWTGQAPQGYTF
clone size: .; V gene: TRBV7-9; CDR3 protein: CASSVTGTQNTEAFF
clone size: many; V gene: TRBV29-1; CDR3 protein: CSVPPGLEAKWVEQYF